The clone carrying this T cell receptor (beta chain) was recorded a few times. The antigen is unknown. These data are taken from a study of blood T cells in healthy people across ages. Study results and caveats: It was not known whether donors were CMV positive (a possible confounder of expanded clonotype changes). It was the long-lived donors that had more naive CD4+ cells and higher diversity than aged donors.

Through a sample-barcoded 5' primer and a J-beta primer mix, a second PCR was run for roughly 6 to 11 cycles. Via MiXCR, TCRdb re-called the 5' RACE reads, giving one row per CDR3 protein. The table includes some 850,000 distinct CDR3 sequences, around a quarter detected once. Another study also made use of these data, one on T cells of mothers and their children. That paper adds: The donor cohort consisted of a few healthy Caucasian mothers and their six children.

This TCR was recovered from a boy younger than 18 in good health. Sequencing used blood.

DNA for the CDR3: TGCAGTGCTAGACCGGGTGTAGGGACTGAAGCTTTCTTT. Translation gives CSARPGVGTEAFF. The genes are TRBV20-1 and TRBJ1-1; D unclear. The CDR3 is made up of 13 amino acids. Germline CDR1 is DFQATT and CDR2 is SNEGSKA (reference sequence). V gave up 2 bases and J gave up 5 bases, with 12 bases separating them.